These 15 T cell receptor beta chains were all obtained from the same sample, sequenced in a study of breast tumors, draining lymph nodes, adjacent tissues (dated by TCRdb to 2016 to 2017). The lymph node samples were taken from the axillary draining lymph nodes of breast cancer patients. The library came from multiplex PCR. TCRdb lists the instrument as Illumina HiSeq 2000. TCRdb passed the public sequencing reads through fastp at Q25 and MiXCR, retaining productive beta sequences. Each entry merges the rows of one CDR3 protein and shows their most common DNA and genes. This sample is represented by roughly 80,000 distinct CDR3 sequences; roughly a fifth of them were singletons. Less than 3% of the sample lies in the top ten. Sequencing input: axillary lymph node tissue. The receptors come from a female donor with breast cancer. Some clones in this sample may be carry-over from other donors' samples.

This clonotype was recorded many times. The chain employs TRBV20-1 and TRBJ2-7; no clear D. Germline V lookup: CDR1 DFQATT, CDR2 SNEGSKA (reference sequence). The CDR3 loop spans 17 amino acids. V was cut by 3 bases and J by 2 bases, with 23 bases left in between. DNA for the CDR3: TGCAGTGCTAGTGGGGTTTTAAGCGTAACAACCACCTACGAGCAGTACTTC. Its translation: CSASGVLSVTTTYEQYF.

At least ten counts were recorded for this clonotype. The gene calls are TRBV19 and TRBJ2-7, with 12 bases identical to TRBD1. Germline CDR1 is LNHDA and CDR2 is SQIVND (reference sequence). CDR3 length equals 15 residues. After removal of 6 bases from V and 5 bases from J, the junction contained 8 bases not matched to a gene. This chain's CDR3 is CASSLGQGARNEQYF. CDR3 nucleotides: TGTGCCAGTAGCTTGGGACAGGGGGCAAGGAACGAGCAGTACTTC. The whole variable domain, remainder taken from reference TRBV19 and TRBJ2-7, is DGGITQSPKYLFRKEGQNVTLSCEQNLNHDAMYWYRQDPGQGLRLIYYSQIVNDFQKGDIAEGYSVSREKKESFPLTVTSAQKNPTAFYLCASSLGQGARNEQYFGPGTRLTVT.

This clonotype has ten or more counts. This rearrangement joins TRBV20-1 to TRBJ2-5; 10 nucleotides agree with TRBD2. Trimming removed 0 bases from V and 8 bases from J; junction bases left unmatched: 9. In germline, CDR1 is DFQATT, CDR2 SNEGSKA (reference sequence). The CDR3 has 15 residues. CDR3 DNA: TGCAGTGCTAGAGACCCCGTTAGCGGGAGGCATACCCAGTACTTC. This codes for CSARDPVSGRHTQYF.

A remark on this clonotype: A much larger clone is a single base away; this may be a read error. The J gene is TRBJ2-1, the V gene TRBV20-1; 9 bases agree with TRBD2. The CDR3 has 17 residues. Germline V gene lookup returns CDR1 DFQATT and CDR2 SNEGSKA (reference sequence). The CDR3 sequence is CSTRAGIAGVRYNEQFF. Written as DNA, the CDR3 is TGCAGTACTAGAGCGGGGATAGCGGGAGTCCGTTACAATGAGCAGTTCTTC.

This clonotype has at least ten counts. The chain links TRBV9 to TRBJ2-3; no reliable D call. Trimming cost V 4 bases and J 2 bases, with 14 bases left between them. This CDR3 is 15 amino acids long. Germline CDR1 reads SGDLS; CDR2 reads YYNGEE. The CDR3: CASSSKSPDTDTQYF. CDR3 bases: TGTGCCAGCAGCTCCAAATCCCCTGACACAGATACGCAGTATTTT.

This clonotype was seen repeatedly, ten times or more. V gene TRBV7-2 combines with J gene TRBJ2-3, with D perhaps assigned TRBD1 or TRBD2 (5 bases each). CDR1 and CDR2 (germline): SGHTA, FQGNSA. The CDR3 is 16 amino acids. V was clipped by 6 bases and J by 1 base, with 17 bases between them. Written as DNA, the CDR3 is TGTGCCAGCAGGGAGACGAGGGGTGTTGGCACAGATACGCAGTATTTT. It yields the protein CASRETRGVGTDTQYF. Combining the CDR3 with reference TRBV7-2 and TRBJ2-3 gives the whole variable domain GAGVSQSPSNKVTEKGKDVELRCDPISGHTALYWYRQSLGQGLEFLIYFQGNSAPDKSGLPSDRFSAERTGGSVSTLTIQRTQQEDSAVYLCASRETRGVGTDTQYFGPGTRLTVL.

This clonotype was detected many times. The genes are TRBV20-1 and TRBJ2-7; 11 positions match TRBD1. The junction had 13 bases not matched to a gene; V was cut back by 0 bases and J by 3 bases. The CDR3 is 18 residues long. Germline CDR1 DFQATT, CDR2 SNEGSKA (reference sequence). The CDR3 DNA follows: TGCAGTGCTAGAGACCCAACGATGAGGACAGGGGGCAACTACGAGCAGTACTTC. It codes for CSARDPTMRTGGNYEQYF.

This clonotype showed up many times. The chain links TRBV7-2 to TRBJ2-2; D is undetermined. The CDR3 sequence is 14 residues long. Germline V gene lookup returns CDR1 SGHTA and CDR2 FQGNSA. The V end was cut by 1 base, the J end by 3 bases, with 6 bases between. CDR3 nucleotides: TGTGCCAGCAGCTTAGGTTCCGACACCGGGGAGCTGTTTTTT. It specifies CASSLGSDTGELFF.

This clonotype was picked up many times. The chain links TRBV24-1 to TRBJ2-1, with TRBD2 as a possible D gene (5 bases). Trimming shortened V by 4 bases and J by 8 bases, and 14 bases separated the two germline ends. CDR3 size: 14 residues. CDR1 KGHDR and CDR2 SFDVKD come from the germline V gene. CDR3 residues: CATSDEGGSYEQFF. The CDR3 DNA follows: TGTGCCACCAGTGACGAGGGTGGGTCGTATGAGCAGTTCTTC.

Comment on this clonotype: This clone may be a read error of a much larger clone one base away. The chain employs TRBV5-5 and TRBJ1-2, with D possibly being TRBD1 (6 bases). This CDR3 spans 14 amino acids. Germline CDR1 and CDR2: SGHKS and YYEKEE (reference sequence). CDR3 coding DNA: TGTGCCAGCGGCTTGAGGGGGGACCTCTATGGCTACACCTTC. This translates into CASGLRGDLYGYTF.

This chain connects TRBV7-2 to TRBJ1-1, with TRBD1 matching 8 bases. Germline loops: CDR1 SGHTA, CDR2 FQGNSA. The CDR3 extends over 16 amino acids. Germline trimming cut 2 bases from V and 3 bases from J; bases unmatched to any gene: 8. The CDR3: CASSLRYRGGDTEAFF. DNA for the CDR3: TGTGCCAGCAGCTTAAGGTACAGGGGGGGAGACACTGAAGCTTTCTTT.

With regard to this clonotype: This may be a read error, as it is one base from a much larger clone. The chain employs TRBV12-3 or TRBV12-4 and TRBJ1-5; 11 bases map to TRBD1. The CDR3 spans 14 residues. In DNA form, the CDR3 reads TGTGCCAGCAGTTGGACAGGGGGCGGTCAGCCCCAGCGTTTT. Amino acid sequence: CASSWTGGGQPQRF.

This clonotype was picked up a small number of times. A much larger clonotype is one base distant, so this may be a read error. The chain carries TRBV7-2 and TRBJ1-2; 9 bases line up with TRBD1. In germline, CDR1 is SGHTA, CDR2 FQGNSA. The CDR3 totals 14 residues. The CDR3 nucleotides are TGTGCCAGCAGCCGTCCCGGGACAGGGTATGGCTACGCCTTC. It translates to CASSRPGTGYGYAF.

This clonotype was detected a few times. This clone may be a read error of a much larger clone one base away. The chain has TRBV10-3 and TRBJ2-7; D remains ambiguous. The V gene lost 6 bases and the J gene lost 6 bases, with 12 bases spanning the gap. This CDR3 contains 12 residues. The V gene's germline CDR1 is ENHRY and CDR2 SYGVKD. The CDR3 sequence: CAIRETESEQYF. CDR3 in DNA: TGTGCCATCAGAGAGACCGAGAGCGAGCAGTACTTC.

There are many counts of this clonotype. The chain employs TRBV24-1 and TRBJ2-1; TRBD2 agrees at 13 bases. With V trimmed by 3 bases and J by 5 bases, 3 bases remained unmatched. This CDR3 region has 16 residues. Per the germline V gene, CDR1 is KGHDR and CDR2 is SFDVKD. The CDR3 bases are TGTGCCACCAGTGATCGAGGACTAGCGGGAGACAATGAGCAGTTCTTC. This codes for CATSDRGLAGDNEQFF.